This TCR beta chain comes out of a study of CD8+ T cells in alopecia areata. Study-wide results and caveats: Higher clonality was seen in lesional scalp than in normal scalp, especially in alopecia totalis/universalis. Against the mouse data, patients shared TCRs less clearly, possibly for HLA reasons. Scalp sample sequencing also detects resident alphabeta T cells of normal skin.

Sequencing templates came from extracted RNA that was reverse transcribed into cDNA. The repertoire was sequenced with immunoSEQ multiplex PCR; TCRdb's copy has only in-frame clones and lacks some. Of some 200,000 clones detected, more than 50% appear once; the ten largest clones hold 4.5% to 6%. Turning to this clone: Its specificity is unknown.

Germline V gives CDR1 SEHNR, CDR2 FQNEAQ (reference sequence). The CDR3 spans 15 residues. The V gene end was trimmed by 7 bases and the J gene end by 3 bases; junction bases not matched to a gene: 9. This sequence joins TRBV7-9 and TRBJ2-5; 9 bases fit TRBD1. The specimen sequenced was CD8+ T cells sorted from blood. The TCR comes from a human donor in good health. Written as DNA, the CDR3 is TGTGCCAGCATATTGACCGGGACAGGGAAAGAGACCCAGTACTTC. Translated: CASILTGTGKETQYF.